This T cell receptor (beta chain) was identified during a study of early T cells in non-severe SARS-CoV-2 infection. Study results and caveats: Anti-spike CD8 responses were favored in VDJdb matching, and private and CD4 specificities were missed.

TCRdb passed the 5' RACE reads through MiXCR, listing each CDR3 protein once. The sample has roughly 70,000 distinct CDR3 sequences; around 20% are singletons. In the case of this clonotype: No antigen is known for it.

Germline CDR1 and CDR2: SEHNR and FQNEAQ (reference sequence). V gave up 3 bases and J gave up 5 bases, with 16 bases separating them. The CDR3 is made up of 15 amino acids. The TCR comes from an adult who was a healthcare worker with PCR-confirmed SARS-CoV-2 infection or an uninfected control (not recorded which). Source: whole blood, taken at baseline. The chain employs TRBV7-9 and TRBJ2-5; D is tentatively TRBD1 or TRBD2 (5 bases each). The CDR3, as DNA: TGTGCCAGCAGCTTGGGGACCATTTATCGGGAGACCCAGTACTTC. Protein product: CASSLGTIYRETQYF.